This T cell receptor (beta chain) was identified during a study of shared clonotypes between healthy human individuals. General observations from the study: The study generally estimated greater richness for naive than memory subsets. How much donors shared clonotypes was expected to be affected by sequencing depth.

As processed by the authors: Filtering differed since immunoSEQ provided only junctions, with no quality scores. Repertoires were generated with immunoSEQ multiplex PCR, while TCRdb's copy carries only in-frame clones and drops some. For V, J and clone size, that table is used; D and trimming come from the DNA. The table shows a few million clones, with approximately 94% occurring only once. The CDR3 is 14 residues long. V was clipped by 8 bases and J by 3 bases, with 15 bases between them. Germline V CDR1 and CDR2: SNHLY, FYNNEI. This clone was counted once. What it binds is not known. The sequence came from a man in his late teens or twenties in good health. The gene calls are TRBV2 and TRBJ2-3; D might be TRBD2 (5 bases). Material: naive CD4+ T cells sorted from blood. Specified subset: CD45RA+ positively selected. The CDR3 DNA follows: TGTGCCAGCGGGGAGTGGCGAGCTACAGATACGCAGTATTTT. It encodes CASGEWRATDTQYF.